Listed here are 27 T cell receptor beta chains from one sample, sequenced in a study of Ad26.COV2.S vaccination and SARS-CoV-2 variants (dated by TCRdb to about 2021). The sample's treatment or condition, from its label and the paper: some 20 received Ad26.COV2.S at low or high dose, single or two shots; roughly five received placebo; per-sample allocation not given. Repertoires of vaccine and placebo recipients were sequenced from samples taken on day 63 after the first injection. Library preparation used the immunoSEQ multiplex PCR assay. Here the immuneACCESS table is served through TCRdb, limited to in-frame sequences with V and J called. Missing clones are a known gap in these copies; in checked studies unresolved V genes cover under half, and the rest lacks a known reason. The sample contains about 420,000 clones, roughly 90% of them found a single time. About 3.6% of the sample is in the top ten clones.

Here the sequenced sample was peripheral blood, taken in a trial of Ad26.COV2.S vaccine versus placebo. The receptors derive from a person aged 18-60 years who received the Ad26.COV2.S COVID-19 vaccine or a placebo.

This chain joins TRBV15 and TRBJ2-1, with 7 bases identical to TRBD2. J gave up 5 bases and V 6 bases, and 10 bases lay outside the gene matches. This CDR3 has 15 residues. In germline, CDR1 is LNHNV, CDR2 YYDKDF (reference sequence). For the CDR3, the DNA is TGTGCCACCAGTACTACTAGCGCTTTACACAATGAGCAGTTCTTC. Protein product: CATSTTSALHNEQFF.

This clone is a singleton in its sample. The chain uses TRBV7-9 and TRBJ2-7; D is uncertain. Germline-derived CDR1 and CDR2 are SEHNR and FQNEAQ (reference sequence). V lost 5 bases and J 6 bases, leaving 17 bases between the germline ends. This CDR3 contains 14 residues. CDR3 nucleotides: TGTGCCAGCAGCCCCGAGTCCCAGCGCGGCGAGCAGTACTTC. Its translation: CASSPESQRGEQYF.

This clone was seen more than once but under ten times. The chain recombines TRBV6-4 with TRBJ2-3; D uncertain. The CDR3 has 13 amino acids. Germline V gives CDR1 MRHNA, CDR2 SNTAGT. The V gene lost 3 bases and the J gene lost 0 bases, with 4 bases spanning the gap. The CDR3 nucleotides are TGTGCCAGCAGTGAAGGCAGCACAGATACGCAGTATTTT. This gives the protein CASSEGSTDTQYF.

Written as DNA, the CDR3 is TGTGCCAGCACCCCTCTGGGTAGCTCCTACGAGCAGTACTTC. Translating it yields CASTPLGSSYEQYF. The rearrangement joins TRBV7-9 to TRBJ2-7; D unclear. The V end lost 7 bases, the J end lost 0 bases, and 13 bases lay between the germline ends. The germline CDR1 and CDR2 sequences are SEHNR and FQNEAQ (reference sequence). The CDR3 length is 14 residues.

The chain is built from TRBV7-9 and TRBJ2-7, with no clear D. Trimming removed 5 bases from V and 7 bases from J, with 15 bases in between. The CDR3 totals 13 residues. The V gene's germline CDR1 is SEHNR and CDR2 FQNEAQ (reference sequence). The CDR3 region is CASSPPVAGEQYF. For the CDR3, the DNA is TGTGCCAGCAGCCCGCCGGTAGCTGGTGAGCAGTACTTC.

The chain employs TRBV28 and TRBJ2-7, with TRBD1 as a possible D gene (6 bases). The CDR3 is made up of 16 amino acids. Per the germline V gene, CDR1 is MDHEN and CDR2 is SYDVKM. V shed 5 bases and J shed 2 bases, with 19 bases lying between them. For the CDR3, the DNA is TGTGCCAGCAGTAGCTATGGACAGCTTTACACCTACGAGCAGTACTTC. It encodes CASSSYGQLYTYEQYF.

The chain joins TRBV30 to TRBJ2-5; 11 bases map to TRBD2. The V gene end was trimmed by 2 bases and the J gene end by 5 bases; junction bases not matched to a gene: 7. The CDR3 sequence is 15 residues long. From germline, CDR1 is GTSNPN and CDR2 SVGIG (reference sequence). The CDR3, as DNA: TGTGCCTGGAGTCCACTAGCGGGGGCATGGGAGACCCAGTACTTC. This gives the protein CAWSPLAGAWETQYF.

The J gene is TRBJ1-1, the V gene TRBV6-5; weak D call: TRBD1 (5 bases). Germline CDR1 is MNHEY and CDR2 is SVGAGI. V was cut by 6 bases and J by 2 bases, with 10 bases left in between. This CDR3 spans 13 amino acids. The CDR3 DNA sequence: TGTGCCAGCAGGGGGGACCCAAACACTGAAGCTTTCTTT. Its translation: CASRGDPNTEAFF.

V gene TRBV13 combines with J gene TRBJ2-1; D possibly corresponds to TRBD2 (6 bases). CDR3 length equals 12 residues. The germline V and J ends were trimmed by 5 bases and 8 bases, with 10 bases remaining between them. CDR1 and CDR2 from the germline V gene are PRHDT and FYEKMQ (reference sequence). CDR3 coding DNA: TGTGCCAGCAGCCCGGGACTGGATGAGCAGTTCTTC. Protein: CASSPGLDEQFF.

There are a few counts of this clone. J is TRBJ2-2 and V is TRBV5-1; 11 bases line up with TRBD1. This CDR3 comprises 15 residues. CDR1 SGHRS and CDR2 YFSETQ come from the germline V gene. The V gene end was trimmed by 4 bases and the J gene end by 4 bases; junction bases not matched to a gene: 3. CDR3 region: CASSPGTGGTGELFF. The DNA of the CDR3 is TGCGCCAGCAGCCCCGGGACAGGGGGCACCGGGGAGCTGTTTTTT.

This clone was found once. The CDR3 reads CASSRPMGVEEKLFF. The CDR3 DNA reads as TGTGCCAGCAGTCGCCCTATGGGAGTGGAGGAAAAACTGTTTTTT. The chain uses TRBV28 and TRBJ1-4; no reliable D call. Germline CDR1 reads MDHEN; CDR2 reads SYDVKM. CDR3 length equals 15 residues. The V end lost 5 bases, the J end lost 8 bases, and 18 bases lay between the germline ends.

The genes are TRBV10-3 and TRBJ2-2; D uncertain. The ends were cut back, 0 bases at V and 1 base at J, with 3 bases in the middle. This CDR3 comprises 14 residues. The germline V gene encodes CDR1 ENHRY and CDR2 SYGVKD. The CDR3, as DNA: TGTGCCATCAGTGAGTCAGGGAACACCGGGGAGCTGTTTTTT. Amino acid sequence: CAISESGNTGELFF.

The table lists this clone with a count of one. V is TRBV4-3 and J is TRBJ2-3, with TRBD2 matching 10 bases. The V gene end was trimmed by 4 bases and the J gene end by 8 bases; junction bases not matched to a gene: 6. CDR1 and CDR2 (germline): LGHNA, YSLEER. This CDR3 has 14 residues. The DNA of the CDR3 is TGCGCCAGCAGCCCCAAGCGGGGGGGTTCTACGCAGTATTTT. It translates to CASSPKRGGSTQYF.

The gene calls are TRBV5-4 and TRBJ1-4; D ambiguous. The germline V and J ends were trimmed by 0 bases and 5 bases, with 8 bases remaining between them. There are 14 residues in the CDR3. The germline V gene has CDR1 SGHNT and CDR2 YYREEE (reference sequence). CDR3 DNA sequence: TGTGCCAGCAGCTTGGGTCAGCCGAATGAAAAACTGTTTTTT. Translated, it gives CASSLGQPNEKLFF.

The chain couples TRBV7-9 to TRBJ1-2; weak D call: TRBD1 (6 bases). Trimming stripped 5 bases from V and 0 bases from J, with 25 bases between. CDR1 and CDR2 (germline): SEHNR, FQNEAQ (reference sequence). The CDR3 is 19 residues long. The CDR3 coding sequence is TGTGCCAGCAGCATCTCCGGGACACGGGGAGGGGGATCTAACTATGGCTACACCTTC. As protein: CASSISGTRGGGSNYGYTF.

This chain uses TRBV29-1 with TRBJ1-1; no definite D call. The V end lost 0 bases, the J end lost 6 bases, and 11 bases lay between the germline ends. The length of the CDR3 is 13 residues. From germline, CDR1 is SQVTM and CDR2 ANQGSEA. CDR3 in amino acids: CSVEDPRSAEAFF. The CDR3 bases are TGCAGCGTTGAAGATCCCAGGTCCGCTGAAGCTTTCTTT.

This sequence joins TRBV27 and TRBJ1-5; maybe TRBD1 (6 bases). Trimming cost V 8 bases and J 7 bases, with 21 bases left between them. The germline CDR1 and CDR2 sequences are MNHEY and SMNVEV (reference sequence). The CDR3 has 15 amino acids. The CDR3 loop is CASAKGGGLQQPQHF. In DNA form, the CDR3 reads TGTGCCAGCGCCAAGGGGGGTGGGCTCCAGCAGCCCCAGCATTTT.

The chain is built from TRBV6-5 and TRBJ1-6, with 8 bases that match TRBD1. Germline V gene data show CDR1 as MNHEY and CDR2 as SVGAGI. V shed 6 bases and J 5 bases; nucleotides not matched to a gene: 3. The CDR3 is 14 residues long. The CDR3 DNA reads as TGTGCCAGCAGCTCGGGACAGGATAATTCACCCCTCCACTTT. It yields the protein CASSSGQDNSPLHF.

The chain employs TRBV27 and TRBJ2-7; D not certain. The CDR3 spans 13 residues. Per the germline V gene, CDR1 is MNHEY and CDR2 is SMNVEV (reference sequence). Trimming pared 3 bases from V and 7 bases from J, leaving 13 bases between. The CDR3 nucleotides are TGTGCCAGCAGTTTGGTCACCTCTTGGGAGCAGTACTTC. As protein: CASSLVTSWEQYF.

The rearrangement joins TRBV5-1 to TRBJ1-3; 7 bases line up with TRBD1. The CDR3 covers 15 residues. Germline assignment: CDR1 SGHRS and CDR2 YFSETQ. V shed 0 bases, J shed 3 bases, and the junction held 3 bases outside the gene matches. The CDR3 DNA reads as TGCGCCAGCAGCTTGGCCACAGGGGTTGGAAACACCATATATTTT. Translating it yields CASSLATGVGNTIYF.

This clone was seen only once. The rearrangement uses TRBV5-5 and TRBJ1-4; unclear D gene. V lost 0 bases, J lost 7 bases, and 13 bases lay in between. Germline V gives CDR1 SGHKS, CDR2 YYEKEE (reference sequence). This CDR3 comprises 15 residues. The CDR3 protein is CASSLETPRAEKLFF. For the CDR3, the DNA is TGTGCCAGCAGCTTGGAGACACCAAGAGCTGAAAAACTGTTTTTT.

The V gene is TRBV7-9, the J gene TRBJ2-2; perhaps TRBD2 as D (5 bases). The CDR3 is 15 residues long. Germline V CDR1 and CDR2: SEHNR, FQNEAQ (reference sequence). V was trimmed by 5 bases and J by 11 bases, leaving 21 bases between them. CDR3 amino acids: CASSRRTSRNGELFF. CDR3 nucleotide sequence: TGTGCCAGCAGCCGTAGAACTAGTCGAAATGGAGAGCTGTTTTTT. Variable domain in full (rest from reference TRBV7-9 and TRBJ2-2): DTGVSQNPRHKITKRGQNVTFRCDPISEHNRLYWYRQTLGQGPEFLTYFQNEAQLEKSRLLSDRFSAERPKGSFSTLEIQRTEQGDSAMYLCASSRRTSRNGELFFGEGSRLTVL.

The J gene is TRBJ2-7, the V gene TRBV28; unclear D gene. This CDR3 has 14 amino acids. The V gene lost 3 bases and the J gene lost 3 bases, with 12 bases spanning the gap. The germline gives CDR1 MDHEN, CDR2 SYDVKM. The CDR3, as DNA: TGTGCCAGCAGTTTCCGAGGTGACATCTACGAGCAGTACTTC. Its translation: CASSFRGDIYEQYF.

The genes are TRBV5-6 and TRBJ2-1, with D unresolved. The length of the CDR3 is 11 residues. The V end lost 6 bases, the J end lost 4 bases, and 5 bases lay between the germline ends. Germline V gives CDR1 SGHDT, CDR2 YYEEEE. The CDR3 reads CASKGYNEQFF. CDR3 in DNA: TGTGCCAGCAAAGGTTACAATGAGCAGTTCTTC.

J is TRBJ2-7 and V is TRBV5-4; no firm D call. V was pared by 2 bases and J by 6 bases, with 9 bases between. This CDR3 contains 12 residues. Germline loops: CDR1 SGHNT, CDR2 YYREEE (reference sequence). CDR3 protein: CASSFNRGEQYF. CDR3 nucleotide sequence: TGTGCCAGCAGCTTCAACAGAGGCGAGCAGTACTTC.

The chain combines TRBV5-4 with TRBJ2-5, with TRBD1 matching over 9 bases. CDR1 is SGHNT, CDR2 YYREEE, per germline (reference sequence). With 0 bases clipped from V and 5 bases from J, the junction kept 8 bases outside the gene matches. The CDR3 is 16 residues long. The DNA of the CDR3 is TGTGCCAGCAGCTTGGATCTACAGGGGGCTGGGGAGACCCAGTACTTC. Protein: CASSLDLQGAGETQYF.

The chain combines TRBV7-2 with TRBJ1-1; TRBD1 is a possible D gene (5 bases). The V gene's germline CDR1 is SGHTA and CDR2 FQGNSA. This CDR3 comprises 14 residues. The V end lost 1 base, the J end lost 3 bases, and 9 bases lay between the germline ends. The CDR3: CASSLVPGHTEAFF. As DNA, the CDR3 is TGTGCCAGCAGCTTAGTTCCAGGGCACACTGAAGCTTTCTTT.